The 13 T cell receptor beta chains below all came from one sample that was sequenced in a study of T cell repertoires in ileal Crohn's disease. Here immunoSEQ multiplex PCR was the method, and the copy in TCRdb shows in-frame clones only, minus some. The sample includes more than 12,000 clones, 65% to 80% of them seen just once. The time point here: neoterminal ileum biopsy at postoperative endoscopy, about 6 months after surgery. The material sequenced was ileal tissue. The receptor source for this set is an adult with Crohn's disease.

The gene calls are TRBV29-1 and TRBJ2-7; no reliable D call. Trimming took 4 bases from V and 0 from J, leaving 10 bases between them. The CDR3 is 13 residues long. Germline V CDR1 and CDR2: SQVTM, ANQGSEA. The CDR3 sequence is CSVAPSISYEQYF. The CDR3, as DNA: TGCAGCGTTGCCCCTAGTATCTCCTACGAGCAGTACTTC.

The chain uses TRBV5-5 and TRBJ2-5; 7 nucleotides match TRBD1. The J segment lost 1 base and the V segment lost 0 bases, leaving 3 bases of the junction unmatched. The CDR3 runs 15 residues. Germline V gene lookup returns CDR1 SGHKS and CDR2 YYEKEE (reference sequence). CDR3 in amino acids: CASSLEGTAQETQYF. For the CDR3, the DNA is TGTGCCAGCAGCTTGGAAGGGACAGCCCAAGAGACCCAGTACTTC.

This chain links TRBV20-1 with TRBJ1-1; D call uncertain. The CDR3 runs 11 residues. V was shortened by 6 bases and J by 5 bases, with 10 bases between the two germline ends. Germline V gene sequence: CDR1 DFQATT, CDR2 SNEGSKA (reference sequence). CDR3 in DNA: TGCAGTGCCTCGAGTCGGACTGAAGCTTTCTTT. As protein: CSASSRTEAFF.

The chain links TRBV15 to TRBJ2-7, with a possible D match to TRBD1 (5 bases). Germline V lookup: CDR1 LNHNV, CDR2 YYDKDF (reference sequence). Trimming removed 4 bases at V and 2 bases at J, with 9 bases between. The CDR3 has 13 residues. The CDR3 here is CATSKVDTYEQYF. The CDR3 DNA reads TGTGCCACCAGCAAGGTGGACACCTACGAGCAGTACTTC.

The V call is TRBV2, the J call TRBJ2-7, with 11 bases matching TRBD1. The CDR3 length is 19 residues. Germline trimming cut 6 bases from V and 2 bases from J; bases unmatched to any gene: 18. Germline V lookup: CDR1 SNHLY, CDR2 FYNNEI. The CDR3 reads CASRDPGTGGSGGPYEQYF. The CDR3 DNA sequence: TGTGCCAGCAGAGACCCCGGGACAGGGGGTAGCGGGGGCCCCTACGAGCAGTACTTC.

The chain links TRBV4-1 to TRBJ2-3; D may be TRBD2 (6 bases). Deletions cut 3 bases from V and 4 bases from J, with 17 bases between. CDR1 and CDR2 (germline): MGHRA, YSYEKL. This CDR3 region has 16 residues. The CDR3 DNA reads as TGCGCCAGCAGCCAGGACTCTCGGTGGGGGGCAGATACGCAGTATTTT. This gives the protein CASSQDSRWGADTQYF.

The chain links TRBV4-1 to TRBJ2-2; 7 bases line up with TRBD1. The CDR3 loop spans 15 amino acids. V trimming: 4 bases; J trimming: 5 bases; junction bases outside the gene matches: 7. Germline CDR1 and CDR2: MGHRA and YSYEKL. In DNA form, the CDR3 reads TGCGCCAGCAGCCTAACCGGGACAGTAACCGGGGAGCTGTTTTTT. Translation gives CASSLTGTVTGELFF.

V is TRBV4-3 and J is TRBJ2-1, with a possible D match to TRBD1 (5 bases). Trimming cost V 0 bases and J 1 base, with 7 bases left between them. Germline-derived CDR1 and CDR2 are LGHNA and YSLEER. The CDR3 contains 15 residues. CDR3 sequence: CASSQEPGSYNEQFF. The CDR3 coding sequence is TGCGCCAGCAGCCAAGAACCAGGGTCCTACAATGAGCAGTTCTTC.

This clone appeared a few times. This chain joins TRBV9 and TRBJ1-1; 7 bases are shared with TRBD1. The CDR3 runs to 15 residues. Germline CDR1 is SGDLS and CDR2 is YYNGEE. The V gene end was trimmed by 0 bases and the J gene end by 4 bases; junction bases not matched to a gene: 6. The CDR3: CASSVGSQGGTEAFF. The CDR3 DNA reads as TGTGCCAGCAGCGTAGGGAGTCAGGGGGGCACTGAAGCTTTCTTT.

The chain carries TRBV12-1 and TRBJ2-5; the table's D call of TRBD1 was not tested on the DNA. TRBV12-1 is listed as a pseudogene. The CDR3 covers 14 residues. CDR3 coding DNA: TGTGCCAGCAGCTTGGACAGCCCCCAAGAGACCCAGTACTTC. Residues: CASSLDSPQETQYF.

The rearrangement links TRBV9 to TRBJ1-1; D is undetermined. CDR3 size: 14 residues. Trimming removed 0 bases from V and 1 base from J, with 7 bases in between. Germline assignment: CDR1 SGDLS and CDR2 YYNGEE. The CDR3 loop is CASSVDPENTEAFF. The CDR3 DNA follows: TGTGCCAGCAGCGTAGATCCGGAGAACACTGAAGCTTTCTTT.

The chain employs TRBV6-6 and TRBJ1-1; D is undetermined. There are 12 residues in the CDR3. Trimming shortened V by 2 bases and J by 1 base, and 2 bases separated the two germline ends. The germline CDR1 and CDR2 sequences are MNHNY and SVGAGI (reference sequence). This CDR3 reads CASSYKNTEAFF. CDR3 in DNA: TGTGCCAGCAGTTACAAGAACACTGAAGCTTTCTTT.

This clone has just a few counts. The chain couples TRBV5-5 to TRBJ2-7; no firm D call. Trimming removed 0 bases from V and 1 base from J, with 5 bases in between. CDR1 and CDR2 (germline): SGHKS, YYEKEE (reference sequence). The CDR3 runs to 13 residues. The CDR3 DNA is TGTGCCAGCAGCTTGGACATTTCCTACGAGCAGTACTTC. Protein product: CASSLDISYEQYF. The full variable domain, its missing parts supplied by reference TRBV5-5 and TRBJ2-7, is DAGVTQSPTHLIKTRGQQVTLRCSPISGHKSVSWYQQVLGQGPQFIFQYYEKEERGRGNFPDRFSARQFPNYSSELNVNALLLGDSALYLCASSLDISYEQYFGPGTRLTVT.